Listed below are T cell receptor beta chains from one sample, sequenced in a study of CD8 T cells in ankylosing spondylitis. TCRdb reanalysed the 5' RACE reads using MiXCR and keeps one entry per CDR3 protein. The sample gives approximately 130,000 distinct CDR3 sequences, about a tenth of which show up once; 3% to 4% is in the top ten. Material for sequencing was blood, either unsorted or a sorted T cell fraction (not recorded which). These receptors originate from a male donor with ankylosing spondylitis or in good health (not recorded which). Each CDR3 is given with its conserved first and last residue. A D gene is named only where the DNA matches it firmly. Clone size is given for some rows only: seen once, a few or many times, or a class if the clone is expanded.

V,J,D,length,size,CDR3,DNA
TRBV7-2,TRBJ2-1,NA,14,NA,CASSYEAVYNEQFF,TGTGCCAGCAGCTACGAGGCGGTCTACAATGAGCAGTTCTTC
TRBV20-1,TRBJ2-5,NA,10,NA,CSAFTETQYF,TGCAGTGCTTTTACAGAGACCCAGTACTTC
TRBV4-1,TRBJ2-2,NA,12,many,CASRSGTGELFF,TGCGCCAGCCGGAGCGGAACCGGGGAGCTGTTTTTT
TRBV18,TRBJ1-5,TRBD1,16,many,CASSPYRGDSNQPQHF,TGTGCCAGCTCACCATACAGGGGGGATAGCAATCAGCCCCAGCATTTT
TRBV24-1,TRBJ2-3,NA,17,many,CATSDLGGPGSHLTQYF,TGTGCCACCAGTGATTTGGGAGGTCCGGGATCGCACCTTACGCAGTATTTT
TRBV4-3,TRBJ2-3,NA,16,many,CASSQEPGVGTDTQYF,TGCGCCAGCAGCCAAGAACCGGGAGTTGGAACAGATACGCAGTATTTT
TRBV20-1,TRBJ2-7,TRBD2,13,few,CSAAGLHSYEQYF,TGCAGTGCCGCGGGACTACACTCCTACGAGCAGTACTTC
TRBV20-1,TRBJ2-2,NA,16,NA,CSAGASSTGGAGELFF,TGCAGTGCTGGGGCAAGTAGCACCGGAGGGGCCGGGGAGCTGTTTTTT
TRBV12-1,TRBJ2-2,NA,17,many,CASSDEYPSGKSGELFF,TGTGCCAGCAGCGACGAATACCCTAGCGGGAAGTCCGGGGAGCTGTTTTTT
TRBV5-1,TRBJ2-5,TRBD1,16,many,CASSRSGTGGQETQYF,TGCGCCAGCAGCAGATCCGGGACAGGGGGCCAAGAGACCCAGTACTTC
TRBV14,TRBJ2-1,NA,13,many,CASSVRSPHEQFF,TGTGCCAGCAGCGTGAGGTCCCCGCATGAGCAGTTCTTC
TRBV12-3/TRBV12-4,TRBJ2-3,NA,15,many,CASSLISTRTDTQYF,TGTGCCAGCAGTTTAATTTCCACCAGGACAGATACGCAGTATTTT
TRBV20-1,TRBJ1-2,NA,15,many,CSAPFLGATGVGYTF,TGCAGTGCCCCCTTCTTGGGGGCCACCGGTGTTGGCTACACCTTC
TRBV4-2,TRBJ2-1,TRBD2,15,few,CASSQYSGRDNEQFF,TGTGCCAGCAGCCAATACAGCGGGAGGGACAATGAGCAGTTCTTC
TRBV11-2,TRBJ2-3,TRBD2,18,few,CASSPLGGGPSGTDTQYF,TGTGCCAGCAGCCCCTTGGGGGGAGGGCCTTCCGGCACAGATACGCAGTATTTT
TRBV28,TRBJ2-1,TRBD2,16,NA,CASSLAPGGSYNEQFF,TGTGCCAGCAGTTTGGCCCCGGGAGGCTCCTACAATGAGCAGTTCTTC
TRBV4-2,TRBJ2-7,TRBD2,14,many,CASSQTSGTYEQYF,TGTGCCAGCAGCCAAACTAGCGGAACCTACGAGCAGTACTTC
TRBV12-3/TRBV12-4,TRBJ2-7,NA,12,many,CASSQALDEQYF,TGTGCCAGCAGTCAGGCTCTGGACGAGCAGTACTTC
TRBV3-1,TRBJ2-7,NA,13,many,CASSQTQAYEQYF,TGTGCCAGCAGCCAAACTCAGGCCTACGAGCAGTACTTC
TRBV5-1,TRBJ2-7,TRBD1,15,NA,CASSAPPGGGYEQYF,TGCGCCAGCAGCGCCCCTCCAGGGGGCGGATACGAGCAGTACTTC
TRBV20-1,TRBJ1-3,NA,14,NA,CSATHIASGNTIYF,TGCAGTGCTACCCACATAGCCTCTGGAAACACCATATATTTT
TRBV29-1,TRBJ2-1,NA,12,many,CSVAGSPNEQFF,TGCAGCGTTGCCGGTTCCCCCAATGAGCAGTTCTTC
TRBV9,TRBJ1-2,NA,14,many,CASSVGGTSYGYTF,TGTGCCAGCAGCGTAGGCGGGACCTCCTATGGCTACACCTTC
TRBV7-9,TRBJ2-2,NA,14,few,CASSFGRGTGELFF,TGTGCCAGCAGCTTTGGCAGGGGCACCGGGGAGCTGTTTTTT
TRBV4-1,TRBJ2-7,TRBD2,15,many,CASSQDGTKKYEQYF,TGCGCCAGCAGCCAAGATGGGACTAAAAAATACGAGCAGTACTTC
TRBV5-1,TRBJ2-2,NA,13,many,CASSQPLAGELFF,TGCGCCAGCAGCCAGCCTCTGGCTGGGGAGCTGTTTTTT
TRBV7-2,TRBJ2-6,NA,17,many,CASSLGRRPSGANVLTF,TGTGCCAGCAGCTTAGGCAGGAGGCCGTCTGGGGCCAACGTCCTGACTTTC
TRBV29-1,TRBJ2-1,NA,12,many,CSVGGASNEQFF,TGCAGCGTTGGAGGTGCTAGCAATGAGCAGTTCTTC
TRBV4-2,TRBJ2-5,NA,14,NA,CASSQDGLEETQYF,TGTGCCAGCAGCCAAGATGGTCTAGAAGAGACCCAGTACTTC
TRBV28,TRBJ2-3,NA,16,NA,CASSLGGGRSRDTQYF,TGTGCCAGCAGTTTAGGGGGCGGGAGAAGCAGAGATACGCAGTATTTT
TRBV4-3,TRBJ2-1,TRBD2,15,many,CASSQDAGGHNEQFF,TGCGCCAGCAGCCAAGATGCGGGAGGGCACAATGAGCAGTTCTTC
TRBV27,TRBJ2-1,NA,15,NA,CASSLTGDLHNEQFF,TGTGCCAGCAGTTTGACGGGGGACCTCCACAATGAGCAGTTCTTC
TRBV7-2,TRBJ2-1,NA,16,many,CASSRVSRSSYNEQFF,TGTGCCAGCAGCCGAGTTAGCCGGAGCTCCTACAATGAGCAGTTCTTC
TRBV12-3/TRBV12-4,TRBJ2-1,NA,13,few,CASTEPRVYEQFF,TGTGCCAGCACCGAGCCTAGGGTGTATGAGCAGTTCTTC
TRBV6-1,TRBJ2-1,TRBD2,16,NA,CAGSRTSAQRGNEQFF,TGTGCCGGCAGCCGGACTAGCGCACAGAGGGGCAATGAGCAGTTCTTC
TRBV5-5,TRBJ2-1,NA,15,many,CASSLGGVLHNEQFF,TGTGCCAGCAGCTTGGGGGGGGTACTACACAATGAGCAGTTCTTC
TRBV2,TRBJ1-5,TRBD1,15,many,CASSGDRGWNQPQHF,TGTGCCAGCAGTGGCGACAGGGGTTGGAATCAGCCCCAGCATTTT
TRBV5-1,TRBJ2-1,NA,14,many,CASGGVGGYNEQFF,TGCGCCAGCGGGGGAGTGGGGGGCTACAATGAGCAGTTCTTC
TRBV4-2,TRBJ1-5,NA,12,few,CASSVPGQPQHF,TGTGCCAGCAGCGTCCCAGGTCAGCCCCAGCATTTT
TRBV2,TRBJ1-4,TRBD1,14,few,CASSPDRGDEKLFF,TGTGCCAGCAGCCCTGACAGGGGAGACGAAAAACTGTTTTTT
TRBV20-1,TRBJ2-1,TRBD2,18,few,CSARDPSYTSGRGNEQFF,TGCAGTGCTAGAGATCCTTCTTATACTAGCGGGAGAGGCAATGAGCAGTTCTTC
TRBV20-1,TRBJ2-1,TRBD2,17,NA,CSARGAGGSATYNEQFF,TGCAGTGCTCGAGGGGCGGGAGGTTCGGCCACATACAATGAGCAGTTCTTC
TRBV20-1,TRBJ2-5,NA,16,NA,CSAPGASGESWETQYF,TGCAGTGCTCCGGGGGCTAGCGGCGAGTCGTGGGAGACCCAGTACTTC
TRBV20-1,TRBJ2-3,TRBD2,18,many,CSARDLGASGRAADTQYF,TGCAGTGCTAGAGATCTGGGTGCTAGCGGGAGGGCCGCAGATACGCAGTATTTT
TRBV12-3/TRBV12-4,TRBJ2-3,NA,12,NA,CASSFTPDTQYF,TGTGCCAGCAGTTTCACCCCAGATACGCAGTATTTT
TRBV6-1,TRBJ2-1,TRBD2,14,NA,CASKGLAENNEQFF,TGTGCCAGCAAGGGACTAGCGGAAAACAATGAGCAGTTCTTC
TRBV20-1,TRBJ1-2,NA,12,many,CSAPSQNYGYTF,TGCAGTGCTCCCAGTCAGAACTATGGCTACACCTTC
TRBV5-1,TRBJ2-2,TRBD1,16,many,CASSPPGQINTGELFF,TGCGCCAGCAGCCCCCCGGGACAGATTAACACCGGGGAGCTGTTTTTT
TRBV6-1,TRBJ1-3,TRBD1,15,many,CASREQGARGNTIYF,TGTGCCAGCAGAGAGCAGGGGGCGCGTGGAAACACCATATATTTT
TRBV9,TRBJ2-7,NA,15,many,CASSVAPGTTYEQYF,TGTGCCAGCAGCGTAGCTCCGGGGACAACCTACGAGCAGTACTTC
TRBV20-1,TRBJ2-5,TRBD2,17,NA,CSASLSQVAGAPETQYF,TGCAGTGCTAGCCTTTCGCAGGTAGCGGGAGCCCCAGAGACCCAGTACTTC
TRBV7-2,TRBJ2-1,TRBD1,13,many,CASSRTGFNEQFF,TGTGCCAGCAGCCGGACAGGGTTCAATGAGCAGTTCTTC
TRBV6-1,TRBJ2-1,TRBD2,17,many,CASRREVAGALYNEQFF,TGTGCCAGCAGGCGCGAAGTAGCGGGGGCCCTATACAATGAGCAGTTCTTC
TRBV5-1,TRBJ2-5,NA,17,many,CASRYTISGVKQETQYF,TGCGCCAGCAGATACACCATATCAGGGGTGAAACAAGAGACCCAGTACTTC
TRBV5-5,TRBJ2-1,NA,13,NA,CASSLVGGYEQFF,TGTGCCAGCAGCTTGGTGGGGGGCTATGAGCAGTTCTTC
TRBV3-1,TRBJ1-5,TRBD1,15,many,CASSQSTGGNQPQHF,TGTGCCAGCAGCCAATCGACAGGGGGCAATCAGCCCCAGCATTTT
TRBV12-3/TRBV12-4,TRBJ1-6,NA,15,many,CASSSRDGLNSPLHF,TGTGCCAGCAGTTCAAGGGACGGTTTAAATTCACCCCTCCACTTT
TRBV20-1,TRBJ1-4,TRBD1,14,NA,CSARVGTGLEKLFF,TGCAGTGCTAGAGTCGGGACAGGGCTTGAAAAACTGTTTTTT
TRBV20-1,TRBJ2-7,NA,11,many,CSARKKYEQYF,TGCAGTGCTAGAAAAAAATACGAGCAGTACTTC
TRBV2,TRBJ2-1,TRBD1,14,few,CASSVAGGYNEQFF,TGTGCCAGCAGTGTTGCAGGGGGCTACAATGAGCAGTTCTTC